This T cell receptor beta chain was retrieved from a study of blood T cell repertoires in COVID-19. Whole-study context: T cells, B-cell-depleted T cells, or PBMCs supplied cDNA or gDNA.

V lost 0 bases and J lost 13; bases outside the gene matches: 3. The CDR3 extends over 13 amino acids. Germline CDR1 MNHEY, CDR2 SVGAGI. Clones were read by immunoSEQ multiplex PCR, and TCRdb kept only the in-frame ones, dropping some. Of approximately 150,000 clones in the sample, roughly 93% were seen once. Source material: peripheral blood. The receptor was derived from a man between 18 and 35 years old with COVID-19, enrolled during active disease. The rearrangement joins TRBV6-5 to TRBJ1-6; 7 bases are shared with TRBD1. The CDR3 loop reads CASSYSIGGPLHF. CDR3 in DNA: TGTGCCAGCAGTTACTCAATAGGGGGCCCCCTCCACTTT.